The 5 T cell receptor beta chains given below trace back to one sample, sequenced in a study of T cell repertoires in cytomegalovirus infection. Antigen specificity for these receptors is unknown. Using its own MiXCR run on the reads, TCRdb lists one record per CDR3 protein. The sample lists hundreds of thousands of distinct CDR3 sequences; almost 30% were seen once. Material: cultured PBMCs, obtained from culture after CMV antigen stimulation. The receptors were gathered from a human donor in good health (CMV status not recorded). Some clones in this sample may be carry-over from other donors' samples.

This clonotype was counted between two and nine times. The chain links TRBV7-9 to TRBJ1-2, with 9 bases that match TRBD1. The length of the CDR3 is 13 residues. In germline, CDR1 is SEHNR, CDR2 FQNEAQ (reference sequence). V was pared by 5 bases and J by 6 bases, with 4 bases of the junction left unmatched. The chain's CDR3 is CASSRTGANGYTF. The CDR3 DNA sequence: TGTGCCAGCAGCCGGACAGGGGCGAATGGCTACACCTTC.

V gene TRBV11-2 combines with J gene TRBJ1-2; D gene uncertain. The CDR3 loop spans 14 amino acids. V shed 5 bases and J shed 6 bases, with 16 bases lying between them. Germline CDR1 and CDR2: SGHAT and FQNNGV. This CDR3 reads CASSPWEGRDGYTF. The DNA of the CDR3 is TGTGCCAGCAGCCCCTGGGAAGGGAGGGATGGCTACACCTTC.

CDR3 loop: CSARAALVRGDRRNNEQFF. For the CDR3, the DNA is TGCAGTGCTAGAGCAGCACTGGTTAGGGGGGACAGGCGTAACAATGAGCAGTTCTTC. The gene calls are TRBV20-1 and TRBJ2-1, with 8 positions matching TRBD1. V was clipped by 1 base and J by 5 bases; unmatched bases: 19. Germline V gene lookup returns CDR1 DFQATT and CDR2 SNEGSKA (reference sequence). The CDR3 runs to 19 residues.

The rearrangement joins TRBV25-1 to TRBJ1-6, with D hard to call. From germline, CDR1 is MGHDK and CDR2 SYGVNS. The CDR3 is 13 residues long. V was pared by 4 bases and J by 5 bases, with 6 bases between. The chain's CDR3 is CASSVTDNSPLHF. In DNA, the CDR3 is TGTGCCAGCAGTGTAACAGATAATTCACCCCTCCACTTT.

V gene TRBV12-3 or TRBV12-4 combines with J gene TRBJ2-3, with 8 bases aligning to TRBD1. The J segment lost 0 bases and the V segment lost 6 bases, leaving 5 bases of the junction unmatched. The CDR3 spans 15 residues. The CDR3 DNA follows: TGTGCCAGCAGATTCCAGGGGGCCAGCACAGATACGCAGTATTTT. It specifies CASRFQGASTDTQYF.